The table lists the clone carrying this TCR beta chain with a few counts. The antigen is not known. This record comes from a study of T cell responses to AZD1222 COVID-19 vaccine. The study's findings and limits: Among the donors, most were white British and more were female, and clonal diversity was possibly underestimated. Spike-specific TCR breadth and depth rose after two AZD1222 doses. As reported, nearly half of all spike-specific TCRs target variant regions that are unmutated.

Libraries were prepared by immunoSEQ multiplex PCR; TCRdb keeps only in-frame clonotypes and omits some of them. This sample has fewer than 150,000 clones, with approximately 90% found just once. CDR1 and CDR2 from the germline V gene are MGHRA and YSYEKL. The CDR3 has 15 residues. V shed 2 bases and J 5 bases; nucleotides not matched to a gene: 6. This chain uses TRBV4-1 with TRBJ2-1, with 7 bases that match TRBD2. The source is an adult in good health. This sample comprised peripheral blood, obtained on day 0 of AZD1222 vaccination. This chain's CDR3 is CASSQRGGLNNEQFF. CDR3 DNA sequence: TGCGCCAGCAGCCAACGGGGAGGGCTCAACAATGAGCAGTTCTTC.